The clone carrying this T cell receptor (beta chain) was detected only a few times. Germline CDR1 MNHNS, CDR2 SASEGT. Between the trimmed V and J ends, which lost 8 bases and 3 bases, there was a span of 16 bases. This CDR3 contains 14 residues. The data were taken from a study of patients and donors after allogeneic stem cell transplantation. MiXCR, applied by TCRdb to the RT-PCR reads, yields one record per CDR3 protein. The sample carries about a million distinct CDR3 sequences, roughly 18% recorded once. The chain carries TRBV6-1 and TRBJ2-5, with D perhaps matching TRBD2 (5 bases). Sequenced input: blood, either unsorted or a sorted T cell fraction (not recorded which). This TCR was recovered from a human donor who was either an allogeneic HSCT recipient or a stem cell or donor lymphocyte infusion donor (not recorded which). It is not recorded whose cells these are; they may come from a transplant donor. CDR3: CASSTYRSEETQYF. In DNA, the CDR3 is TGTGCCAGCTCTACGTACCGTAGCGAAGAGACCCAGTACTTC.